The clone carrying this T cell receptor (beta chain) is medium-sized. Its specificity is unknown. This record comes from a study of circulating CD8 cells and anti-PD-1 response in melanoma. Looking at the study overall: About 55% of the 13 melanoma patients received first-line anti-PD-1 therapy. General study results and limits: Published repertoire comparisons used only baseline and M1 samples from a small cohort with few responders.

The CDR3 runs to 13 residues. Trimming cost V 5 bases and J 2 bases, with 9 bases left between them. Looked up from germline, CDR1 is LNHDA and CDR2 is SQIVND (reference sequence). Each library started from 15 ng of total RNA using the QIAseq Immune Repertoire TCR panel. A single record per CDR3 protein comes from TCRdb applying MiXCR to the reads. The profile shows over 850 distinct CDR3 sequences, just under 9% of them singletons. From live CD3+CD8+TCRalphabeta+ cells, four PD-1 and/or TIGIT subsets were sorted. This clonotype originated in a human donor with melanoma. V and J are TRBV19 and TRBJ1-1; no definite D call. This material consisted of CD8+ T cells from PBMCs, taken at baseline or after one month of anti-PD-1 therapy (not recorded which). The CDR3 DNA follows: TGTGCCAGTAGTTTCGGACCCAACACTGAAGCTTTCTTT. It is translated as CASSFGPNTEAFF.